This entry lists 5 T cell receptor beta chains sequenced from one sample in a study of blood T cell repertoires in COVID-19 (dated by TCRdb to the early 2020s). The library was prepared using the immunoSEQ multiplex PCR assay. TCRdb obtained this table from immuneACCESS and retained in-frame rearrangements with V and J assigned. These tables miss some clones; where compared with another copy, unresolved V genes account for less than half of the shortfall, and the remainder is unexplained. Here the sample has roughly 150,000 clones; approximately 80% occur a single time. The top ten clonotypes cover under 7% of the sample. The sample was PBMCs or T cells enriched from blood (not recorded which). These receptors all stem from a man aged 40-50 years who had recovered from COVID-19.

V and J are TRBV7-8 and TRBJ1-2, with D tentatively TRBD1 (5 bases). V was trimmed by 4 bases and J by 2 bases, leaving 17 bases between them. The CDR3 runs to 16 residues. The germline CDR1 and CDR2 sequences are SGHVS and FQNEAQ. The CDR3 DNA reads TGTGCCAGCAGCTCGACGGAACAGGAGACGAACTATGGCTACACCTTC. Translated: CASSSTEQETNYGYTF.

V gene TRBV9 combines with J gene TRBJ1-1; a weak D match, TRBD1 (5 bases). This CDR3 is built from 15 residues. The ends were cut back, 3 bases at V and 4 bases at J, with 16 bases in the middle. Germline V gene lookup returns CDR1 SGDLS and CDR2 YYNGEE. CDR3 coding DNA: TGTGCCAGCAGCGACATGCAGGGTAGAATCACTGAAGCTTTCTTT. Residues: CASSDMQGRITEAFF.

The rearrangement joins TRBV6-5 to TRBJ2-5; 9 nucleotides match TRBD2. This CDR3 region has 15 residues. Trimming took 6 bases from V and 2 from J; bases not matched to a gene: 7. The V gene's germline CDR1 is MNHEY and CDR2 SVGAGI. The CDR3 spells CASRDSGGYQETQYF. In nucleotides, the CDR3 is TGTGCCAGCAGAGATAGCGGGGGCTATCAAGAGACCCAGTACTTC.

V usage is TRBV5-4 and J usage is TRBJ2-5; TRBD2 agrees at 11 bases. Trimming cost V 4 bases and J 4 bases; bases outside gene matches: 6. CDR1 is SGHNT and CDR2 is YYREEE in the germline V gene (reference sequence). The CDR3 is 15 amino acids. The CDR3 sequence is CASSTVAGGPETQYF. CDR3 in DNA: TGTGCCAGCAGCACTGTAGCGGGGGGGCCAGAGACCCAGTACTTC.

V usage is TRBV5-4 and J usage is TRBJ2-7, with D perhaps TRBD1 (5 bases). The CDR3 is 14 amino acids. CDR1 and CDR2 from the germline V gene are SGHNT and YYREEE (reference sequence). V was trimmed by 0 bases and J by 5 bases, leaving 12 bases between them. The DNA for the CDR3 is TGTGCCAGCAGCTTGGGGCAGGGAATCCACGAGCAGTACGTC. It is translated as CASSLGQGIHEQYV.